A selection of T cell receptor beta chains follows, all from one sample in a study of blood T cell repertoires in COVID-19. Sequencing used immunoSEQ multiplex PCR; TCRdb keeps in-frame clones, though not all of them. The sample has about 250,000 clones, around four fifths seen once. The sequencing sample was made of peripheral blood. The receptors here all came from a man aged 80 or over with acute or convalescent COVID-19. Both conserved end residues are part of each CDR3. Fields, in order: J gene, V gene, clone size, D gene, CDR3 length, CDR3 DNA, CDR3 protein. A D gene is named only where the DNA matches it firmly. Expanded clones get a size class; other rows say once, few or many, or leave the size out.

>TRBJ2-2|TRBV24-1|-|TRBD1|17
TGTGCCACCAGTGATTTTGCGGGACAGGGAGGAACCGGGGAGCTGTTTTTT
CATSDFAGQGGTGELFF
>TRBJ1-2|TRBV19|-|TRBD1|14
TGTGCCAGTAGTCCAGACAGGGGCCTTTATGGCTACACCTTC
CASSPDRGLYGYTF
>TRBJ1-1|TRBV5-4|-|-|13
TGTGCCAGCAGCTTGGAACCGGACACTGAAGCTTTCTTT
CASSLEPDTEAFF
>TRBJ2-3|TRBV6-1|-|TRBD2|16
TGTGCCAGCAGTGAGGGACTAGCGGGAGTAGGAGATACGCAGTATTTT
CASSEGLAGVGDTQYF
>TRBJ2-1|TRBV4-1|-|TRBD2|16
TGCGCCAGCAGCCAAGATAAGCTAGCGGGAGTCTCTGAGCAGTTCTTC
CASSQDKLAGVSEQFF
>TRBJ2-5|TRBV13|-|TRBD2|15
TGTGCCAGCAGACGACCGGGACTAGCGGGAGAGACCCAGTACTTC
CASRRPGLAGETQYF
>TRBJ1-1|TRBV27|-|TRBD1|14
TGTGCCAGCAGTTTACGGACAGGGGGCACTGAAGCTTTCTTT
CASSLRTGGTEAFF
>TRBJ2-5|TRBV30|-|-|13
TGTGCCTGGAGTGTACCCCAGGGTGAGACCCAGTACTTC
CAWSVPQGETQYF
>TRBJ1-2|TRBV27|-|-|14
TGTGCCAGCTCGGGGGAACAGGCTAACTATGGCTACACCTTC
CASSGEQANYGYTF
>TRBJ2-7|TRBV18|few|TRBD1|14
TGTGCCAGCTCACCTGCAGGGGGCTTATACGAGCAGTACTTC
CASSPAGGLYEQYF
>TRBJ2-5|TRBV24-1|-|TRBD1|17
TGTGCCACCAGTGATTTCAAGAACAGGGGTTCCCAAGAGACCCAGTACTTC
CATSDFKNRGSQETQYF
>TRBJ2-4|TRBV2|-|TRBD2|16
TGTGCCAGCAGGGACAACCTGACTAGCGGGGCCGGGAGACGGTACTTC
CASRDNLTSGAGRRYF
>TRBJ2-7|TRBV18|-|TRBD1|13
TGTGCCAGCTCACGGACAGGGGGCTACGAGCAGTACTTC
CASSRTGGYEQYF
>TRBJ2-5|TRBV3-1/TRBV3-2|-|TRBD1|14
TGTGCCAGCAGCCCCATAGGGGGCGCGGAGACCCAGTACTTC
CASSPIGGAETQYF
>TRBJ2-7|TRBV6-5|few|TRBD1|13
TGTGCCAGCAGAGGACAGGGATCTACGGAGCAGTACTTC
CASRGQGSTEQYF
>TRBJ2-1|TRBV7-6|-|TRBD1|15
TGTGCCAGCAGCTCCCGGGACAGCGCCTACAATGAGCAGTTCTTC
CASSSRDSAYNEQFF
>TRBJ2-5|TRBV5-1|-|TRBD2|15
TGCGCCAGCAGCTGGTTGCCGACTAGCGGCGAGACCCAGTACTTC
CASSWLPTSGETQYF
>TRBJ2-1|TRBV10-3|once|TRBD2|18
TGTGCCATCAGGGCCTCCGGGACTAGCGGCATCTCCTACAATGAGCAGTTCTTC
CAIRASGTSGISYNEQFF
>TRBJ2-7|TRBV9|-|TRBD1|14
TGTGCCAGCAGCGGTAGACAGGGTGGCAACGAGCAGTACTTC
CASSGRQGGNEQYF
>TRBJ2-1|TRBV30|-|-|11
TGTGCCTGGACCTTAGCGGAAGAGCAGTTCTTC
CAWTLAEEQFF
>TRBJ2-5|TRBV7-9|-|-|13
TGTGCCAGCAGCTTTGGACTACAAGAGACCCAGTACTTC
CASSFGLQETQYF
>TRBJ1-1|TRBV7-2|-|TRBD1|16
TGTGCCAGCAGCACACCGCCCGGGACAGGGAACACTGAAGCTTTCTTT
CASSTPPGTGNTEAFF
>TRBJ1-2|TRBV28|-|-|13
TGTGCCAGCAGGCCCCAGGGTCAGGGTGGCTACACCTTC
CASRPQGQGGYTF
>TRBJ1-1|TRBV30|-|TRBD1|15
TGTGCCTGGAGGCGCCGGGACAGGGAGAACACTGAAGCTTTCTTT
CAWRRRDRENTEAFF
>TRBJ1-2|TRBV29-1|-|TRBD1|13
TGCAGCACCGGGACAGGGAATAGCTATGGCTACACCTTC
CSTGTGNSYGYTF
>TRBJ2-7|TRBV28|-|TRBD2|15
TGTGCCAGCAGTTTCCCGACGGGGGGTAGGATGGAGCAGTACTTC
CASSFPTGGRMEQYF
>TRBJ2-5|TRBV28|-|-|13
TGTGCCAGCAGTTTCAGACAGCCTGGGACCCAGTACTTC
CASSFRQPGTQYF
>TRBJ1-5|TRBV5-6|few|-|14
TGTGCCAGCAGCTTGGACAGTCTCAATCAGCCCCAGCATTTT
CASSLDSLNQPQHF
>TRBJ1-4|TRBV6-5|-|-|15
TGTGCCAGCAGTTACTCTTGGGGGGATGAAGGAAAACTGTTTTTT
CASSYSWGDEGKLFF
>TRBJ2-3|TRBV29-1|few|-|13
TGCAGCGTTGAAGGGACTAAAGTTAGTACGCAGTATTTT
CSVEGTKVSTQYF
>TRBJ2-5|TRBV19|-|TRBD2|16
TGTGCCAGTAGTTCAAGGACTAGCGGGGGATTAGAGACCCAGTACTTC
CASSSRTSGGLETQYF
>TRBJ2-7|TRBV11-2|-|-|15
TGTGCCAGCAGCTTAGGGTACAGGGACATCGACGAGCAGTACTTC
CASSLGYRDIDEQYF
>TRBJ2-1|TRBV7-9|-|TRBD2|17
TGTGCCAGCAGCTTAGTCACGACTAGCGGGGGCCACAATGAGCAGTTCTTC
CASSLVTTSGGHNEQFF
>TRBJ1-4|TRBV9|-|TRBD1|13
TGTGCCAGCGCGGGACAGGGAAGCGAAAAACTGTTTTTT
CASAGQGSEKLFF
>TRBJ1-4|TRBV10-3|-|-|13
TGTGCCAGCAAATCAGGTTCATGGGAAAAACTGTTTTTT
CASKSGSWEKLFF
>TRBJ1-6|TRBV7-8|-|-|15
TGTGCCAGCAGCTTAGGTTCCAGGGAAAATTCACCCCTCCACTTT
CASSLGSRENSPLHF
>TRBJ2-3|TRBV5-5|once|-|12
TGTGCCAGCAGCTTGGATTGGACAGTTCAACTATTT
CASSLDWTVQLF
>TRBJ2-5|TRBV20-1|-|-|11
TGCAGTGCTAGGGCAGGGGAGACCCAGTACTTC
CSARAGETQYF
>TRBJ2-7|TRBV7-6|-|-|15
TGTGCCAGCAGCTTGAGGTGGGGAGCCTCGACCGAGCAGTACTTC
CASSLRWGASTEQYF
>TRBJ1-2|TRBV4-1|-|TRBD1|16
TGCGCCAGCAGCCAAGCTGAGGGACAGGGGCTGGATGGCTACACCTTC
CASSQAEGQGLDGYTF
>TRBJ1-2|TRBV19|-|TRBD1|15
TGTGCCAGTAGCCCGGGGGGGACAGTCTCCTATGGCTACACCTTC
CASSPGGTVSYGYTF